Listed below are T cell receptor beta chains from one sample, sequenced in a study of early T cells in non-severe SARS-CoV-2 infection. Using its own MiXCR run on the 5' RACE reads, TCRdb lists one record per CDR3 protein. The sample consists of 80,000 to 95,000 distinct CDR3 sequences, approximately 14% of them appearing once. Sample: whole blood. All receptors come from an adult who was a healthcare worker with PCR-confirmed SARS-CoV-2 infection or an uninfected control (not recorded which). Each CDR3 is given with its conserved first and last residue. A D gene is named only where the DNA matches it firmly.

V	J	D	CDR3
TRBV20-1	TRBJ1-1	.	CSVLPGVEAFF
TRBV21-1	TRBJ1-1	.	CASRKQLNTEVFF
TRBV7-9	TRBJ2-1	.	CASSFGGASSYNEQFF
TRBV10-1	TRBJ2-3	.	CASSHGTQVTDTQYF
TRBV12-3/TRBV12-4	TRBJ2-3	TRBD2	CASSPIAGVGTDTQYF
TRBV28	TRBJ1-1	.	CASSLRGYNEAFF
TRBV3-1	TRBJ1-1	.	CASSQQFTEAFF
TRBV16	TRBJ1-2	.	CASSQSYGYTF
TRBV29-1	TRBJ2-3	TRBD1	CSVEVDRVGTDTQYF
TRBV12-3/TRBV12-4	TRBJ1-4	TRBD1	CASSLSRGLKKLFF
TRBV6-5	TRBJ1-6	.	CASSNDGFNSPLHF
TRBV28	TRBJ1-4	.	CASRDSLIRSEKLFF
TRBV12-3/TRBV12-4	TRBJ2-7	.	CASSPETAYEQYF
TRBV6-5	TRBJ1-1	.	CASSSDVGAFF
TRBV5-1	TRBJ2-5	.	CASSLNLDIQETQYF
TRBV5-1	TRBJ1-2	.	CASSLAVGTNYGYTF
TRBV13	TRBJ2-5	TRBD1	CASRTGGLEETQYF
TRBV6-5	TRBJ2-2	.	CASSYSISDTGELFF
TRBV7-2	TRBJ2-5	.	CASSFPYGDTQYF
TRBV7-8	TRBJ1-2	.	CASSSGRGNYGYTF
TRBV20-1	TRBJ2-6	.	CSAYRGGSGANVLTF
TRBV2	TRBJ2-1	.	CASRGAAEVYNEQFF
TRBV7-9	TRBJ1-5	.	CASSTGSNQPQHF
TRBV7-2	TRBJ2-5	.	CASSSNGQQETQYF
TRBV27	TRBJ1-3	TRBD1	CASSFTGTGNTIYF
TRBV30	TRBJ1-4	.	CASGELEKLFF
TRBV15	TRBJ2-1	TRBD2	CATSRTLAGGQDEQFF
TRBV5-6	TRBJ2-7	TRBD1	CASSQGDRQAEQYF
TRBV10-3	TRBJ2-7	TRBD1	CASNAGTASYEQYF
TRBV12-3/TRBV12-4	TRBJ2-1	.	CASSLLVGEQFF
TRBV4-3	TRBJ1-1	.	CASSQGTVNTEAFF
TRBV7-2	TRBJ2-1	.	CASSLRAAYNEQFF
TRBV29-1	TRBJ2-7	.	CSVVGVASTLSSYEQYF
TRBV20-1	TRBJ1-5	.	CSAQQGGSNQPQHF
TRBV3-1	TRBJ1-1	.	CASSPQRIGPKRFPPEAFF
TRBV11-2	TRBJ1-6	TRBD1	CASSLGTGPSLHF
TRBV7-9	TRBJ2-7	TRBD1	CASSLSGTVYEQYF
TRBV7-9	TRBJ2-3	TRBD2	CASSSWEGGTDTQYF
TRBV3-1	TRBJ1-1	TRBD1	CASSHYRGTGGRAFF
TRBV29-1	TRBJ2-3	.	CSVEGQGSPDTQYF
TRBV7-8	TRBJ1-2	TRBD1	CASSLGDSYGYTF
TRBV10-2	TRBJ1-1	.	CASSEVSETAEAFF
TRBV11-2	TRBJ2-1	TRBD2	CASSTGTSGASNYNEQFF
TRBV7-2	TRBJ1-5	.	CASSSTVSNQPQHF
TRBV7-2	TRBJ2-5	.	CASSIVTQETQYF
TRBV11-1	TRBJ2-7	.	CASSLAGVAYEQYF
TRBV6-1	TRBJ2-2	.	CASNVAQATGELFF
TRBV5-4	TRBJ2-5	TRBD1	CASSIDPGQQETQYF